This is a list of T cell receptor beta chains from one sample in a study of T-cell reconstitution after alpha-beta-depleted transplantation in children. TCRdb re-called the PCR reads through MiXCR, storing one row per CDR3 protein. The sample consists of 380,000 or so distinct CDR3 sequences, 13% of them appearing once. The input for sequencing was PBMCs, taken from the stem cell graft. Source of these receptors: a human donor who donated a stem cell graft to a child with Fanconi anemia. The conserved cysteine and the conserved F or W are not part of the CDR3 here.

V gene	CDR3 protein
TRBV7-2	ASSLVGQATETQY
TRBV3-1	ASSQIQGWDNEQF
TRBV24-1	ATSDLSGDPDTQY
TRBV20-1	SARDGQGYQPQH
TRBV24-1	ATSDFEGGGGPNEQF
TRBV9	ASSSGTLGEKLF
TRBV4-2	ASSQDARSTDTQY
TRBV4-3	ASSQDGQGFTEAF
TRBV2	ASSEGQGRRKLF
TRBV10-3	AISGWDRVSSGNTIY
TRBV20-1	SATSTSGDTDTQY
TRBV5-1	ASSDPRQGWGDTQY
TRBV6-2/TRBV6-3	ASSSTVWTGPDGYT
TRBV5-1	ASSLTAGRADTQY
TRBV6-2/TRBV6-3	ASSYVGTGVSGYT
TRBV18	ASHGLAGGDEQY
TRBV3-1	ASSQNRGRGEQF
TRBV7-2	ASSSHRGRAGTEAF